This T cell receptor beta chain was recorded in a study of blood T cell repertoires in COVID-19. Whole-study context: Samples of COVID-19 (acute and convalescent) were obtained from the United States, Italy and Spain.

Patients in Seattle were enrolled during active infection, then followed longitudinally. Using immunoSEQ multiplex PCR, the repertoire was profiled, and TCRdb retains in-frame clones only, with some absent. This sample has around 260,000 clones, with about 85% found just once. Sequenced sample: peripheral blood. This TCR was recovered from a human donor with COVID-19, enrolled during active disease. The donor label of this sample is uncertain.

The CDR3 loop is CASQQGAGTDTQYF. CDR3 coding DNA: TGTGCCAGTCAACAGGGGGCTGGCACAGATACGCAGTATTTT. V is TRBV19 and J is TRBJ2-3, with 9 bases matching TRBD1. Per the germline V gene, CDR1 is LNHDA and CDR2 is SQIVND (reference sequence). The CDR3 loop spans 14 amino acids. The V gene end was trimmed by 8 bases and the J gene end by 1 base; junction bases not matched to a gene: 4.